This note documents a single TCR beta chain sequence. As handled by the study authors: How many nucleated cells were present was estimated from reference gene primer amplification. Clones were sequenced by immunoSEQ multiplex PCR, and TCRdb holds only the in-frame ones, with some missing. V and J calls plus clone size are reproduced from that table; the DNA served to infer D and trimming. The table records 250,000 to 300,000 clones, approximately 89% of them present only once. The sample originates from a study of blood T cell repertoires in COVID-19. The wider study: Collection of acute and convalescent COVID-19 samples took place in the United States, Italy and Spain. Nucleic acid was either cDNA or gDNA, and it came from T cells, B-cell-depleted T cells, or PBMCs.

V dropped 0 bases and J dropped 6; count of bases not matched to a gene: 5. The CDR3 totals 15 residues. In germline, CDR1 is PRHDT, CDR2 FYEKMQ (reference sequence). Patients at the Seattle site were enrolled during active infection and followed longitudinally. The sequenced material came from peripheral blood. The rearrangement uses TRBV13 and TRBJ2-7; 10 bases agree with TRBD2. This TCR came from a woman aged 25 to 39 with COVID-19, enrolled during active disease. CDR3 coding DNA: TGTGCCAGCAGCTTAGGTGCCGGACTAGCGGCCGAGCAGTACTTC. As protein: CASSLGAGLAAEQYF.